This T cell receptor (beta chain) was obtained from a study of blood T cell repertoires in COVID-19. Study-wide background: PBMCs, B-cell-depleted T cells, or T cells provided the cDNA or gDNA that made up the material.

As handled by the study authors: From reference gene primer amplification, estimates of nucleated cell counts were derived. Data came from immunoSEQ multiplex PCR; TCRdb stores just in-frame clones and leaves some out. That table is the source of V, J and clone size, and D and trimming were worked out from the DNA. The sample has about 110,000 clones; 65% to 90% are singletons. V gave up 5 bases and J gave up 8 bases, with 10 bases separating them. This CDR3 comprises 12 residues. CDR1 and CDR2 from the germline V gene are MDHEN and SYDVKM. The sequence was obtained from a woman aged 55-70 years with acute or convalescent COVID-19. Source material: peripheral blood. The chain is built from TRBV28 and TRBJ1-5; tentative D call: TRBD1 (5 bases). Here the CDR3 DNA reads TGTGCCAGCAGTCAGACGACAGAGCCCCAGCATTTT. It specifies CASSQTTEPQHF. Full variable domain (remainder filled in from reference TRBV28 and TRBJ1-5): DVKVTQSSRYLVKRTGEKVFLECVQDMDHENMFWYRQDPGLGLRLIYFSYDVKMKEKGDIPEGYSVSREKKERFSLILESASTNQTSMYLCASSQTTEPQHFGDGTRLSIL.